This T cell receptor beta chain was recorded in a study of blood T cell repertoires in COVID-19. Sequencing was performed with immunoSEQ multiplex PCR; in TCRdb, only in-frame clones are kept and a portion is missing. The table records fewer than 350,000 clones, around 90% of them present only once. This CDR3 has 13 residues. J gave up 2 bases and V 7 bases, and 3 bases lay outside the gene matches. CDR1 is SNHLY and CDR2 is FYNNEI in the germline V gene. The origin of this receptor is a man aged 55 to 70 who had recovered from COVID-19. The chain has TRBV2 and TRBJ1-2; TRBD1 matches 8 bases. Sequencing was done on a sample of PBMCs or T cells enriched from blood (not recorded which). The DNA of the CDR3 is TGTGCCAGCACGGGGACAGGAAACTATGGCTACACCTTC. This sequence encodes CASTGTGNYGYTF.